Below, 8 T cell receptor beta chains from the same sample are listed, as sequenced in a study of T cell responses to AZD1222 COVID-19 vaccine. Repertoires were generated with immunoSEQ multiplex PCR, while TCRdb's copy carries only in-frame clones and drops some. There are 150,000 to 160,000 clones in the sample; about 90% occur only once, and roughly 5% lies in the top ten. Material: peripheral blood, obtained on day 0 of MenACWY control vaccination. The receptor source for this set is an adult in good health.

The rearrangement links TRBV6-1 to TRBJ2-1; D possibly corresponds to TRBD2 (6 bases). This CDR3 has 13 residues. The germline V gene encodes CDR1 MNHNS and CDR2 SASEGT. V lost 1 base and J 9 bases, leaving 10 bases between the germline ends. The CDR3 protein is CASSEDRRGEQFF. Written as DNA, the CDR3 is TGTGCCAGCAGTGAAGACCGGAGGGGTGAGCAGTTCTTC.

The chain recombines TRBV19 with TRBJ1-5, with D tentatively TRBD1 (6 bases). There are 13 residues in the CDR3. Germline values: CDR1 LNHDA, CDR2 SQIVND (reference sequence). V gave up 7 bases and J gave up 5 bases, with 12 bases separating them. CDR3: CASTRTDDQPQHF. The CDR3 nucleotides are TGTGCCAGTACCCGGACAGACGATCAGCCCCAGCATTTT.

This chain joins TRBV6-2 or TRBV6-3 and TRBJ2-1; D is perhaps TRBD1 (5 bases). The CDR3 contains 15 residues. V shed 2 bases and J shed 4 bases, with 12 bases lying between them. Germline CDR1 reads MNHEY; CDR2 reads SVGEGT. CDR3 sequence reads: CASSYRGGLYNEQFF. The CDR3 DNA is TGTGCCAGCAGTTACAGGGGCGGTTTATACAATGAGCAGTTCTTC.

In DNA, the CDR3 is TGTGCCAGCAGCGAGACACAGGGCTGGCAGCCCCAGCATTTT. Translated: CASSETQGWQPQHF. The chain joins TRBV9 to TRBJ1-5, with a tentative D call TRBD1 (6 bases). The CDR3 length is 14 residues. V lost 3 bases and J lost 7, with 14 bases in between. The V gene's germline CDR1 is SGDLS and CDR2 YYNGEE.

CDR3 loop: CASSPDYEQYF. CDR3 sequence (DNA): TGTGCCAGCTCACCCGACTACGAGCAGTACTTC. The chain carries TRBV18 and TRBJ2-7; no reliable D call. CDR1 is KGHSH and CDR2 is LQKENI in the germline V gene. Trimming left V 3 bases short and J 3 bases short, with 3 bases between. The CDR3 extends over 11 amino acids.

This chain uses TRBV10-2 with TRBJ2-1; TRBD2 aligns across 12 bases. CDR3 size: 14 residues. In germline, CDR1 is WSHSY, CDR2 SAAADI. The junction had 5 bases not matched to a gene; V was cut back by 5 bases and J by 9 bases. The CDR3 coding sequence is TGCGCCAGCAGTCCGGGACTAGCGGGCGTTGAGCAGTTCTTC. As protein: CASSPGLAGVEQFF.

The DNA of the CDR3 is TGCGCCAGCAGCCATCCGGCCGGGGGCGGTCGGAATCAGCCCCAGCATTTT. Protein sequence: CASSHPAGGGRNQPQHF. The chain employs TRBV4-1 and TRBJ1-5, with D possibly being TRBD1 (6 bases). Germline-derived CDR1 and CDR2 are MGHRA and YSYEKL. This CDR3 region has 17 residues. Trimming took off 3 bases at V and 4 bases at J, with 19 bases between the two ends.

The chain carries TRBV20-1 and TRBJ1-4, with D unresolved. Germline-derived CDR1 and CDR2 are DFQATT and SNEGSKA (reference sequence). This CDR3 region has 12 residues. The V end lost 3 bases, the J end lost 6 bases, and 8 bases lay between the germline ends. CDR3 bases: TGCAGTGCTAGTACCACAGATGAAAAACTGTTTTTT. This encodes CSASTTDEKLFF.